This T cell receptor beta chain was recovered during a study of blood T cells in healthy people across ages. V lost 6 bases and J lost 2; bases outside the gene matches: 7. The CDR3 totals 14 residues. The germline V gene has CDR1 DFQATT and CDR2 SNEGSKA (reference sequence). Isolation recovered at least 7 million PBMCs from every sample. The use of a sample-barcoded 5' primer and a J-beta primer mix characterized a second PCR of roughly 6 to 11 cycles. Tags on each cDNA molecule came from a template-switch adaptor with 12 random nucleotides. Sequencing yielded, for each sample, at least 2.5 million paired-end reads carrying CDR3. TCRdb called the 5' RACE reads again in MiXCR, with one record for every CDR3 protein. Here the sample spans approximately 1.5 million distinct CDR3 sequences, around 35% being singletons.

Sequences were obtained from blood. This chain links TRBV20-1 with TRBJ2-5; the match to TRBD1 covers 9 bases. This sequence was found in a woman in her 30s in good health. The CDR3 protein is CSAGRTGVQETQYF. The CDR3, as DNA: TGCAGTGCAGGAAGGACAGGGGTACAAGAGACCCAGTACTTC.